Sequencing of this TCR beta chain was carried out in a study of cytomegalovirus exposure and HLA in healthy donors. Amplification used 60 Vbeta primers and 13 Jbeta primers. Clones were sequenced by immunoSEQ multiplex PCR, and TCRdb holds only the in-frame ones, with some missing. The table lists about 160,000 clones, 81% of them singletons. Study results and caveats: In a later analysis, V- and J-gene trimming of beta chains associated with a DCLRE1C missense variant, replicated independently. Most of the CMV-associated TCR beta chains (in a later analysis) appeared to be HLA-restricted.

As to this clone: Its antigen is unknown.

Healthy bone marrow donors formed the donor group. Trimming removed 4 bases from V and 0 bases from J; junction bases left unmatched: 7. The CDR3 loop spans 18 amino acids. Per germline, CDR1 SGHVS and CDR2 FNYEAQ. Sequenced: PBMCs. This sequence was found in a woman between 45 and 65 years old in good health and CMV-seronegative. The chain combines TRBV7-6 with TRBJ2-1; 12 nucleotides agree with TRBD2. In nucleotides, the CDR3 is TGTGCCAGCAGCTACGGGACTAGCGGGTGGAGCTCCTACAATGAGCAGTTCTTC. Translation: CASSYGTSGWSSYNEQFF.